The present T cell receptor (beta chain) was sequenced within a study of cytomegalovirus exposure and HLA in healthy donors (dated by TCRdb to the late 2010s). About the full investigation: A later analysis indicated that the roughly 130 validation repertoires were generated on the platform also employed for the roughly 730 repertoires of the first cohort. To predict cytomegalovirus infection status, the study brought together high-throughput TCR immunosequencing, statistical association of individual TCRs with disease status, and machine learning. The study was designed to test whether signatures of past pathogen exposure could be identified by cataloging public T cell receptors. Along with the roughly 610-subject first cohort, a separate validation cohort of over a hundred different subjects was used. The research as a whole found: All 120 or so repertoires were used to score co-occurrence in the validation cohort in a later analysis, because that analysis had no HLA typing for the cohort. In vitro tests confirmed that a few of the cytomegalovirus-associated TCR beta chains recognize cytomegalovirus antigens. The classifier was reported to diagnose cytomegalovirus status with high specificity and sensitivity in both the original cohort and the validation cohort. Of the cluster scores, approximately 94% were above 0 in a later analysis, which found that TCRs clustered in the first cohort also tended to co-occur in the 120 or so validation repertoires. The authors suggested that the approach could potentially be extended to other disease states and immunological phenotypes. Across donors, most TCR sequences were observed very rarely, whereas some public TCRs were present in many individuals. In the study, 150 to 200 TCR beta chains were listed as associated with cytomegalovirus.

CDR1 SNHLY and CDR2 FYNNEI were looked up in the germline V gene. The CDR3 goes from the cysteine to the phenylalanine over 12 residues. Kept here is only the CDR3 DNA, which spans 36 bases and is read in frame from base 1. V is clipped by 6 bases and J by 6 bases, and the sequence between their germline boundaries is 10 bases long. The method was the immunoSEQ multiplex PCR assay. The paper's processing steps were these. To diagnose cytomegalovirus status from the catalog of TCR beta chain sequences, a statistical classification framework was built. TCRdb mirrors the immuneACCESS table, restricted to in-frame sequences. Some clones are absent from its copies; in checked studies, under half trace to an unresolved V gene, and the reason for the others is unknown. That table furnishes V, J and clone size, whereas the DNA furnished D and trimming. The sample data list more than 110,000 clones, and around 93% of these were observed just once. Jointly, the top ten make up less than 2% of the sample.

On this clone itself: Its antigen has not been determined. Base-call qualities are not available, and no considerably larger clone is one nucleotide away.

Separate from the approximately 700-subject first cohort, the validation cohort of roughly 110 subjects was the group to which the donors belonged. Sequencing was performed on PBMCs. The clonotype was recovered from a man between 18 and 35 years old in good health and CMV-seropositive. The chain couples TRBV2 to TRBJ2-3, with a weak D call of TRBD1 (5 bases match). Here is the DNA: TGTGCCAGCAGGAAGGGGCTTGATACGCAGTATTTT. Translated, this gives CASRKGLDTQYF.